This TCR beta chain was sequenced in a study of T cells after yellow fever vaccination. The germline V gene encodes CDR1 MGHRA and CDR2 YSYEKL. The length of the CDR3 is 16 residues. The V gene lost 3 bases and the J gene lost 0 bases, with 15 bases spanning the gap. The sample holds a few counts of this clonotype. In TCRdb, the 5' RACE reads were re-called with MiXCR into one record per CDR3 protein. The data contain about 630,000 distinct CDR3 sequences, about 12% of them singletons. The sequence was collected from a man aged 25-40 years who received the YFV17D yellow fever vaccine. This sample comprised PBMCs, obtained on the day of the yellow fever booster vaccination. The chain employs TRBV4-1 and TRBJ2-7, with a tentative D call TRBD2 (5 bases). CDR3 in DNA: TGCGCCAGCAGCCATACCTTTAGCGAAAGCTCCTACGAGCAGTACTTC. The encoded protein is CASSHTFSESSYEQYF.